This entry describes one TCR beta chain. Its antigen remains unidentified. V lost 4 bases to trimming and J lost 7 bases; unmatched junction nucleotides: 12. Germline CDR1 and CDR2: SGHRS and YFSETQ. The CDR3 covers 16 residues. This entry comes from a study of cytomegalovirus exposure and HLA in healthy donors. Study-level information: Previous work identified roughly 120 million unique TCR beta sequences from roughly 180 million T cells. General observations from the study: The study assumed roughly uniform donor sequencing depth for presence/absence analyses. Information on immune exposure was restricted to one variable (CMV serostatus). As a later analysis showed, several of the most significant clusters appeared to be linked to common viral pathogens.

The study ran its PCR with 60 Vbeta and 13 Jbeta primers. The repertoire was sequenced with immunoSEQ multiplex PCR; TCRdb's copy has only in-frame clones and lacks some. The sample holds some 150,000 clones, roughly 83% seen once. Input material: PBMCs. The TCR sequence derives from a man aged 25 to 45 in good health and CMV-seropositive. The V and J genes are TRBV5-1 and TRBJ2-1; 9 bases match TRBD1. CDR3 amino acids: CASSLQTGGIHNEQFF. The CDR3 DNA reads TGCGCCAGCAGCCTCCAGACAGGGGGTATCCATAATGAGCAGTTCTTC.